Following are 2 T cell receptor beta chains from one sample sequenced in a study of identical twins. TCRdb ran MiXCR on the 5' RACE reads and lists one entry per CDR3 protein. The table has hundreds of thousands of distinct CDR3 sequences, more than 9% seen once; the top ten hold around 1.5%. These data were likewise used in another study, on yellow fever vaccine responses in identical twins.

Source material: PBMCs. The receptors derive from a woman between 18 and 30 years old in good health.

This clonotype was counted a few times. This chain joins TRBV19 and TRBJ2-2; 8 positions agree with TRBD1. There are 15 residues in the CDR3. V was clipped by 6 bases and J by 4 bases; unmatched bases: 7. Germline V CDR1 and CDR2: LNHDA, SQIVND (reference sequence). The CDR3 DNA is TGTGCCAGTAGGTTACAGGGGGAAATCACCGGGGAGCTGTTTTTT. It encodes CASRLQGEITGELFF.

The V gene is TRBV6-1, the J gene TRBJ2-7; D remains ambiguous. The length of the CDR3 is 14 residues. Germline CDR1 reads MNHNS; CDR2 reads SASEGT. V lost 10 bases and J 2 bases, leaving 18 bases between the germline ends. CDR3: CAIGSQTLTYEQYF. The CDR3 nucleotides are TGTGCCATTGGCAGCCAAACCCTCACCTACGAGCAGTACTTC.